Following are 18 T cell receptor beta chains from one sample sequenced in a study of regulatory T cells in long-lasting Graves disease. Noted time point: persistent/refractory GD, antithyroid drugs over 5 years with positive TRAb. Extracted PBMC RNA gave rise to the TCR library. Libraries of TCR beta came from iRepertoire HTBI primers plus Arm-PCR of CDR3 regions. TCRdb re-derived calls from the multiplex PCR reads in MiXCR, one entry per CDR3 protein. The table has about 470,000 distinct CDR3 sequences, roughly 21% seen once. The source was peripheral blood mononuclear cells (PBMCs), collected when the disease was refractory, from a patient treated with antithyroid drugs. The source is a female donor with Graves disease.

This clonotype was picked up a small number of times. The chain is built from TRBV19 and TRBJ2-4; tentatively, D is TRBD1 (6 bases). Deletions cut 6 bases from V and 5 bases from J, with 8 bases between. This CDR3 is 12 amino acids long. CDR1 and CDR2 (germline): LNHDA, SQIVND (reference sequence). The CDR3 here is CASSRTENIQYF. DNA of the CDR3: TGTGCCAGTAGCCGGACAGAAAACATTCAGTACTTC.

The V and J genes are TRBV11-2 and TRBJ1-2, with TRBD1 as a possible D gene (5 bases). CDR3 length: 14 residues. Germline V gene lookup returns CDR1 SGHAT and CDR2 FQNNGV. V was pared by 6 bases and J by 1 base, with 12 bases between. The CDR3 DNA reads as TGTGCCAGCAGTCTTTGGGACGTTAACTATGGCTACACCTTC. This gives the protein CASSLWDVNYGYTF. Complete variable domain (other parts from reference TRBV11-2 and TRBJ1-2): EAGVAQSPRYKIIEKRQSVAFWCNPISGHATLYWYQQILGQGPKLLIQFQNNGVVDDSQLPKDRFSAERLKGVDSTLKIQPAKLEDSAVYLCASSLWDVNYGYTFGSGTRLTVV.

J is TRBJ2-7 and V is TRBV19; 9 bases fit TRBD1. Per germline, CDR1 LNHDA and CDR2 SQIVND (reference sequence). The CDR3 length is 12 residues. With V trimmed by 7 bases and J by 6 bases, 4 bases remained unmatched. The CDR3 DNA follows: TGTGCCAGTATGGGACAGGGAGGCGAGCAGTACTTC. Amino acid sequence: CASMGQGGEQYF.

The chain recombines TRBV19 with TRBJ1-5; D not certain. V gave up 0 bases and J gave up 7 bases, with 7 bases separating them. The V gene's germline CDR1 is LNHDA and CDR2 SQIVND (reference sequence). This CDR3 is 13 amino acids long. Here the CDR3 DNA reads TGTGCCAGTAGTATAGAGGGTTTACAGCCCCAGCATTTT. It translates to CASSIEGLQPQHF.

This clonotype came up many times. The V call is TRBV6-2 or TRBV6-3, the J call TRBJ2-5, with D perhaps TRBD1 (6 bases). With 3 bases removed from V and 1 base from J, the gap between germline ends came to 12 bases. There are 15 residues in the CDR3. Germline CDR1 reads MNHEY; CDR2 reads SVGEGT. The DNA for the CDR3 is TGTGCCAGCAGTTATTTGGGGGACACCCAAGAGACCCAGTACTTC. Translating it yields CASSYLGDTQETQYF.

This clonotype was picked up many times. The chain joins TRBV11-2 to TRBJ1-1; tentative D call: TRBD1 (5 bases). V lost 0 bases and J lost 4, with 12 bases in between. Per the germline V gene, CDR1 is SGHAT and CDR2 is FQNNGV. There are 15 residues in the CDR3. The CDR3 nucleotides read TGTGCCAGCAGCTTAGAGTGGACAAGTGGCACTGAAGCTTTCTTT. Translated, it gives CASSLEWTSGTEAFF.

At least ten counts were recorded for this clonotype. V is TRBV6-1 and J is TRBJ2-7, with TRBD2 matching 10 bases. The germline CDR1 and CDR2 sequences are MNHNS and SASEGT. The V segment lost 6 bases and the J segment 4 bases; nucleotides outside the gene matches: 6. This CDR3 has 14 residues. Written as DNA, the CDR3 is TGTGCCAGCAGGAAAGGACTAGCGGCTTACGAGCAGTACTTC. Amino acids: CASRKGLAAYEQYF.

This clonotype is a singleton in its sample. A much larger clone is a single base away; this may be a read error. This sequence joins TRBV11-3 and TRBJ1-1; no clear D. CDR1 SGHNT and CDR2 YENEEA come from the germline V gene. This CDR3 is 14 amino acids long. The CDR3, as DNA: TGTGCCAGCAGCTTAGCCATGTCGAACACTGGAGCTTTCTTT. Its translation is CASSLAMSNTGAFF.

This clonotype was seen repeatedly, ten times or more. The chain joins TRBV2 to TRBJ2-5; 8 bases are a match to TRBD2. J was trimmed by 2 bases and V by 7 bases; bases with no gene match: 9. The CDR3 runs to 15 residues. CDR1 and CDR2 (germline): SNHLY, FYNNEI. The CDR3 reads CASTGGGRIQETQYF. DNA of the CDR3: TGTGCCAGCACCGGGGGGGGAAGGATTCAAGAGACCCAGTACTTC.

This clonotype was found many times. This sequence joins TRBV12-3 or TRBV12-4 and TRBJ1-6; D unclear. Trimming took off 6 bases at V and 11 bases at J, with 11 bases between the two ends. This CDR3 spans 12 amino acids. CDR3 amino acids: CASRNYSAPLHF. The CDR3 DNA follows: TGTGCCAGCAGGAATTACTCTGCACCCCTCCACTTT.

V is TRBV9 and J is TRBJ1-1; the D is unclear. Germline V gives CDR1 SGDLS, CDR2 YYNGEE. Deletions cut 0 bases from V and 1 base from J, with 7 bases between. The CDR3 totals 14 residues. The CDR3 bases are TGTGCCAGCAGCGTAGGTGATTCGAACACTGAAGCTTTCTTT. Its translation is CASSVGDSNTEAFF.

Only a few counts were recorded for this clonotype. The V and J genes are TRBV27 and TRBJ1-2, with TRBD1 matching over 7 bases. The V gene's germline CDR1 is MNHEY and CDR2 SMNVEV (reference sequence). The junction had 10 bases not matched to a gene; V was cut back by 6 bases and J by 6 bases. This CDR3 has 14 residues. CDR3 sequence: CASRKQGYGDGYTF. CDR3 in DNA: TGTGCCAGCAGAAAACAGGGGTATGGGGATGGCTACACCTTC.

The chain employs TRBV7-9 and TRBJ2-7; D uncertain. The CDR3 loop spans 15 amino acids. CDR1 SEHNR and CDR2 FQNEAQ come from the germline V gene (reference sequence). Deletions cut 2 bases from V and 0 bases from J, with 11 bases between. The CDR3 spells CASSLPGRFSYEQYF. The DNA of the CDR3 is TGTGCCAGCAGCTTACCTGGTCGGTTCTCCTACGAGCAGTACTTC.

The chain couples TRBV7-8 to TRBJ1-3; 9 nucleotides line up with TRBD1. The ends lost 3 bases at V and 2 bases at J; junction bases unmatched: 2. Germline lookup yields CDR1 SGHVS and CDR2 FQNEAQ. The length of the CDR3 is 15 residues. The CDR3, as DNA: TGTGCCAGCAGCTTGACAGGGGGTACTGGAAACACCATATATTTT. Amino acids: CASSLTGGTGNTIYF.

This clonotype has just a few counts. CDR3 in amino acids: CASSYSTGSGQHF. The CDR3, as DNA: TGTGCCAGCAGTTACTCGACAGGGAGCGGCCAACACTTT. V and J are TRBV6-2 or TRBV6-3 and TRBJ1-6; 7 positions match TRBD1. The junction had 9 bases not matched to a gene; V was cut back by 0 bases and J by 19 bases. The CDR3 is 13 amino acids. CDR1 and CDR2 from the germline V gene are MNHEY and SVGEGT.

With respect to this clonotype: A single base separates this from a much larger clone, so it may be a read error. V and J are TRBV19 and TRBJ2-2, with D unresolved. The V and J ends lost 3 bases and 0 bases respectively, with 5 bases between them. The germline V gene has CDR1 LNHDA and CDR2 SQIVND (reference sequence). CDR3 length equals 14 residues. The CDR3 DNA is TGTGCCAGTAGTATTATAACGAACACCGGGGAGCTGTTTTTT. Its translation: CASSIITNTGELFF.

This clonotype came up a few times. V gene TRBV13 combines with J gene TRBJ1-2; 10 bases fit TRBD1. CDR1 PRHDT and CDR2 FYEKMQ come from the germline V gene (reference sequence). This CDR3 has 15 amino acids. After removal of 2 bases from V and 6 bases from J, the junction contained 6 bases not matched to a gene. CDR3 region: CASSLRGTGAHGYTF. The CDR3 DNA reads TGTGCCAGCAGCTTAAGGGGGACAGGGGCCCATGGCTACACCTTC.

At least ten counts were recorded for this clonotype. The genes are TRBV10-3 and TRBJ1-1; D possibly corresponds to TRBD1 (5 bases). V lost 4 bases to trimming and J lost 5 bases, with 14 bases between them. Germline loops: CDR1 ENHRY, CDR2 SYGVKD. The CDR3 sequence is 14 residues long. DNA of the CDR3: TGTGCCATCAGTGGGTCAGGGAGGGAGACTGAAGCTTTCTTT. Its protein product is CAISGSGRETEAFF.